Only a few counts were recorded for the clone carrying this T cell receptor beta chain. This record belongs to a study of spatial heterogeneity in lung cancer. The time point is: sample taken at primary tumor resection. Unsorted tumor, nontumor lung tissue or cryopreserved PBMC supplied the whole RNA. TCRdb passed the 5' RACE reads through MiXCR, listing each CDR3 protein once. Of under 100,000 distinct CDR3 sequences in the sample, roughly 10% are singletons; the top ten hold 6.9%. Looked up from germline, CDR1 is SGHTA and CDR2 is FQGTGA. With 5 bases removed from V and 9 bases from J, the gap between germline ends came to 16 bases. The length of the CDR3 is 13 residues.

Sequencing used PBMCs, obtained at surgery. The TCR originated in a male donor with early-stage non-small cell lung cancer. The chain combines TRBV7-3 with TRBJ1-1, with D unclear. The CDR3 reads CASSLTGGIKAFF. CDR3 DNA: TGTGCCAGCAGCCTCACCGGCGGGATTAAAGCTTTCTTT.